This TCR beta chain is from a study of cytomegalovirus exposure and HLA in healthy donors. On this clone: What it binds is unknown.

This CDR3 has 16 residues. With 1 base removed from V and 3 bases from J, the gap between germline ends came to 14 bases. Per germline, CDR1 LGHNA and CDR2 YNFKEQ. Study conclusions and caveats: Only CMV serostatus was available as immune exposure information.

The PCR employed 60 Vbeta primers together with 13 Jbeta primers. Sequencing was performed with immunoSEQ multiplex PCR; in TCRdb, only in-frame clones are kept and a portion is missing. The repertoire holds about 100,000 clones, with 60% to 75% as singletons. The TCR sequence derives from a woman in her thirties or forties in good health and CMV-seronegative. This sequence joins TRBV4-2 and TRBJ2-3; a possible D gene is TRBD1 (6 bases). Input material: PBMCs. The CDR3 loop is CASSQAYRVGTDTQYF. DNA of the CDR3: TGTGCCAGCAGCCAAGCGTACAGGGTAGGGACAGATACGCAGTATTTT.